The 8 T cell receptor beta chains below were found in one sample sequenced in a study of CD8+ T cells in alopecia areata. Stated treatment: oral pan-JAK inhibitor, 5-10 mg twice daily. Sequencing relied on a cDNA template that was reverse transcribed from extracted RNA. Sequencing used immunoSEQ multiplex PCR; TCRdb keeps in-frame clones, though not all of them. Of a few hundred thousand clones in the sample, more than 30% were seen once. The sequencing used CD4+ T cells sorted from blood, collected between weeks 30 and 35, from a patient treated with tofacitinib. These TCRs come from a human donor with alopecia areata.

This clone was found a few times. The chain recombines TRBV9 with TRBJ2-3, with 7 bases lining up with TRBD1. Losses at the gene ends were 4 bases for V and 4 bases for J; bases not matched to a gene: 6. Germline CDR1 SGDLS, CDR2 YYNGEE. The CDR3 spans 14 residues. CDR3 DNA sequence: TGTGCCAGCAGCCCGGGACAGCCGGCAGATACGCAGTATTTT. As protein: CASSPGQPADTQYF.

This chain joins TRBV5-1 and TRBJ1-1; weak D call: TRBD1 (5 bases). CDR3 length: 13 amino acids. V lost 4 bases and J 2 bases, leaving 9 bases between the germline ends. CDR1 SGHRS and CDR2 YFSETQ come from the germline V gene. CDR3 sequence: CASSRDRNTEAFF. In nucleotides, the CDR3 is TGCGCCAGCAGCAGAGACAGAAACACTGAAGCTTTCTTT.

The chain has TRBV9 and TRBJ2-1; D call uncertain. Trimming left V 3 bases short and J 1 base short, with 11 bases between. The CDR3 runs 15 residues. CDR1 SGDLS and CDR2 YYNGEE come from the germline V gene. CDR3 in amino acids: CASSAHSNSYNEQFF. The DNA for the CDR3 is TGTGCCAGCAGCGCGCACTCTAATTCCTACAATGAGCAGTTCTTC.

CDR3 region: CASSIAPGAYNEQFF. The CDR3 coding sequence is TGCGCCAGCAGCATAGCCCCGGGCGCCTACAATGAGCAGTTCTTC. V and J are TRBV5-1 and TRBJ2-1, with D unresolved. Trimming took 4 bases from V and 2 from J, leaving 13 bases between them. This CDR3 has 15 residues. Germline-derived CDR1 and CDR2 are SGHRS and YFSETQ.

A few counts support this clone. CDR3 region: CSVVGREGLRQYF. The CDR3 coding sequence is TGCAGCGTTGTCGGGCGGGAGGGCCTTCGGCAGTACTTC. The gene calls are TRBV29-1 and TRBJ2-7, with TRBD2 identical over 9 bases. The V gene's germline CDR1 is SQVTM and CDR2 ANQGSEA. Trimming took 4 bases from V and 9 from J; bases not matched to a gene: 10. The CDR3 is 13 residues long.

The chain carries TRBV5-1 and TRBJ1-2; D unresolved. The CDR3 is 14 amino acids. CDR1 and CDR2 (germline): SGHRS, YFSETQ. V was clipped by 6 bases and J by 0 bases, with 12 bases between them. DNA for the CDR3: TGCGCCAGCACCCCGGACGGATCTAACTATGGCTACACCTTC. Its translation is CASTPDGSNYGYTF.

This clone was recorded a few times. V gene TRBV11-2 combines with J gene TRBJ2-2; TRBD2 is a possible D gene (5 bases). Trimming cost V 2 bases and J 11 bases, with 9 bases left between them. CDR1 SGHAT and CDR2 FQNNGV come from the germline V gene. The CDR3 sequence is 12 residues long. This CDR3 is CASSLRREELFF. The CDR3 nucleotides are TGTGCCAGCAGCTTACGACGGGAAGAGCTGTTTTTT. The entire variable domain, with the rest obtained from reference TRBV11-2 and TRBJ2-2, is as follows: EAGVAQSPRYKIIEKRQSVAFWCNPISGHATLYWYQQILGQGPKLLIQFQNNGVVDDSQLPKDRFSAERLKGVDSTLKIQPAKLEDSAVYLCASSLRREELFFGEGSRLTVL.

This clone was seen only a few times. The chain employs TRBV18 and TRBJ1-3; 9 bases are shared with TRBD1. CDR3 length equals 15 residues. V lost 5 bases to trimming and J lost 0 bases; unmatched junction nucleotides: 2. Germline V gene data show CDR1 as KGHSH and CDR2 as LQKENI. The CDR3 sequence is CASSTGGSSGNTIYF. In DNA, the CDR3 is TGTGCCAGCTCAACAGGGGGCTCCTCTGGAAACACCATATATTTT.